Listed below are T cell receptor beta chains from one sample, sequenced in a study of shared clonotypes between healthy human individuals. Assay used: immunoSEQ multiplex PCR; TCRdb lists only in-frame clones, some missing. The data contain about 460,000 clones, roughly three quarters of them seen just once; the ten biggest clones take up 12%. Source material: PBMCs. The source is a woman aged 40 to 55 in good health. Some clones in this sample may be carry-over from other donors' samples. The CDR3 runs from the conserved cysteine through the conserved F or W. D genes are given only for firm matches. Only part of the rows carry a size: once, few, many, or a class if the clone is expanded.

v_gene	d_gene	j_gene	abundance	CDR3aa	CDR3nt
TRBV2	.	TRBJ1-5	.	CASRAQPGGNQPQHF	TGTGCCAGCAGGGCCCAGCCGGGCGGCAATCAGCCCCAGCATTTT
TRBV7-8	TRBD2	TRBJ2-7	.	CASSSRGSSYEQYF	TGTGCCAGCAGCTCGCGGGGGAGCTCCTACGAGCAGTACTTC
TRBV7-3	.	TRBJ2-1	.	CASSPTVGNEQFF	TGTGCCAGCAGCCCCACGGTAGGGAATGAGCAGTTCTTC
TRBV2	.	TRBJ2-2	many	CASIIGGTNTGELFF	TGTGCCAGCATAATTGGCGGCACGAACACCGGGGAGCTGTTTTTT
TRBV2	TRBD2	TRBJ2-1	.	CASSVTSGANEQFF	TGTGCCAGCAGTGTAACTAGCGGAGCAAATGAGCAGTTCTTC
TRBV5-1	TRBD2	TRBJ2-5	.	CASSLGLAGQETQYF	TGCGCCAGCAGCTTGGGACTAGCGGGCCAAGAGACCCAGTACTTC
TRBV9	.	TRBJ2-7	.	CASSPSGPSYEQYF	TGTGCCAGCAGCCCAAGCGGGCCCTCCTACGAGCAGTACTTC
TRBV19	.	TRBJ1-1	.	CASSTTGTTGGLRRAFF	TGTGCCAGTAGTACTACCGGGACAACAGGAGGTCTGCGTAGAGCTTTCTTT
TRBV5-1	.	TRBJ2-5	.	CASSLYPAETQYF	TGCGCCAGCAGCTTGTATCCAGCCGAGACCCAGTACTTC
TRBV6-1	.	TRBJ2-4	many	CASSEEYSNIQYF	TGTGCCAGCAGTGAAGAGTACTCCAACATTCAGTACTTC
TRBV6-1	.	TRBJ1-1	.	CASSEFVAPTEAFF	TGTGCCAGCAGTGAATTCGTTGCCCCCACTGAAGCTTTCTTT
TRBV9	.	TRBJ2-7	.	CASSPSGDLSYEQYF	TGTGCCAGCAGCCCATCAGGGGATCTCTCCTACGAGCAGTACTTC
TRBV2	.	TRBJ1-5	.	CASSVTTNQPQHF	TGTGCCAGCAGTGTTACTACCAATCAGCCCCAGCATTTT
TRBV6-5	.	TRBJ2-1	.	CASSTPPGYEQFF	TGTGCCAGCAGTACACCCCCCGGGTATGAGCAGTTCTTC
TRBV4-2	TRBD2	TRBJ2-1	.	CASSTGLAGGEQFF	TGTGCCAGCTCCACGGGACTAGCGGGAGGTGAGCAGTTCTTC
TRBV20-1	.	TRBJ1-2	few	CSAMGVYGYTF	TGCAGTGCCATGGGAGTCTATGGCTACACCTTC
TRBV28	.	TRBJ2-5	.	CASRDHGGQETQYF	TGTGCCAGCAGGGACCATGGGGGCCAAGAGACCCAGTACTTC
TRBV2	.	TRBJ2-1	few	CASSPQAVIDNEQFF	TGTGCCAGCAGTCCGCAAGCAGTTATCGACAATGAGCAGTTCTTC
TRBV11-2	.	TRBJ2-3	.	CASSITDTQYF	TGTGCCAGCAGCATCACAGATACGCAGTATTTT
TRBV28	.	TRBJ2-2	.	CASSWYDPNTGELFF	TGTGCCAGCAGTTGGTACGACCCGAACACCGGGGAGCTGTTTTTT
TRBV28	TRBD1	TRBJ1-1	.	CASRHRQGANTEAFF	TGTGCCAGCAGGCATAGACAGGGGGCGAACACTGAAGCTTTCTTT
TRBV18	.	TRBJ1-1	.	CASSPGENTEAFF	TGTGCCAGCTCACCAGGGGAGAACACTGAAGCTTTCTTT
TRBV10-3	.	TRBJ1-5	.	CASQGATDQPQHF	TGTGCCTCACAGGGTGCGACCGATCAGCCCCAGCATTTT